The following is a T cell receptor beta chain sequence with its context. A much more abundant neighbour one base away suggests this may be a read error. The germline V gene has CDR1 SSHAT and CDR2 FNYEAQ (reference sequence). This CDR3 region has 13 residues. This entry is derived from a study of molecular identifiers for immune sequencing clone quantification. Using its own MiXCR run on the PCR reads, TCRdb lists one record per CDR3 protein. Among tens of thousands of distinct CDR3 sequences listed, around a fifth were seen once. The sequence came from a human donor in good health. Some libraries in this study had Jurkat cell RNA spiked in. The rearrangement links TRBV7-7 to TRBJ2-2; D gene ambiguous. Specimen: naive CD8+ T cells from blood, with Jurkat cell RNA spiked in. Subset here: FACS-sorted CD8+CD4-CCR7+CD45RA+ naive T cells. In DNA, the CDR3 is TGTGCTAGCAGCTTAGCCAGCACCGGGGAGCTGTTTTTT. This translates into CASSLASTGELFF.